This T cell receptor (beta chain) was captured in a study of siplizumab effects on memory and regulatory T cells. The germline V and J ends were trimmed by 3 bases and 0 bases, with 13 bases remaining between them. CDR3 size: 16 residues. Germline V gene data show CDR1 as SGHKS and CDR2 as YYEKEE (reference sequence). Broader study findings: Among alloreactive clones, only a minor fraction mapped to unstimulated subsets. An assignable phenotype, naive or memory, was missing from roughly 83-96% of proliferating CD4+ or CD8+ clones. Researchers did not confirm the suppressive function of proliferating Tregs from siplizumab cultures.

On this clone: Its antigen is not identified.

Some clones are missing from TCRdb's copy, which holds only in-frame ones; the method was immunoSEQ multiplex PCR. The sample has approximately 100,000 clones, 85% to 95% seen once. The clonotype originates from a human donor in good health. This chain links TRBV5-5 with TRBJ1-3, with D unresolved. Source material: non-Treg CD4+ T cells sorted from blood. CDR3 region: CASSSGWSSSGNTIYF. The CDR3 DNA sequence: TGTGCCAGCAGCTCGGGATGGTCGAGCTCTGGAAACACCATATATTTT.